This T cell receptor (beta chain) was identified during a study of human T cells and chemical hapten exposure. Time point described: healthy volunteer bleed at 2 weeks. The starting material, unfractionated whole blood, was used for total RNA extraction. In its sample, this clonotype was seen a few times. The antigen is undetermined. Library construction involved attaching unique molecular identifiers to individual cDNA molecules, which allowed quantitative, reproducible TCR counting. TCRdb called the RACE reads again in MiXCR, with one record for every CDR3 protein. The sample holds 49,000 or so distinct CDR3 sequences, 4.4% seen once. Points from the study as a whole: The number of TCRs over 1 in 1000 frequency stayed unchanged after DPC.

The CDR3 loop spans 13 amino acids. The germline CDR1 and CDR2 sequences are MNHEY and SVGAGI. With 6 bases clipped from V and 6 bases from J, the junction kept 4 bases outside the gene matches. Sequenced input: whole blood. The chain employs TRBV6-5 and TRBJ1-5; TRBD1 matches at 8 bases. The receptor was isolated from a human donor in good health. Some clones in this sample may be carry-over from other donors' samples. DNA of the CDR3: TGTGCCAGCAGACAGGGGGGGAGTCAGCCCCAGCATTTT. Its translation: CASRQGGSQPQHF.